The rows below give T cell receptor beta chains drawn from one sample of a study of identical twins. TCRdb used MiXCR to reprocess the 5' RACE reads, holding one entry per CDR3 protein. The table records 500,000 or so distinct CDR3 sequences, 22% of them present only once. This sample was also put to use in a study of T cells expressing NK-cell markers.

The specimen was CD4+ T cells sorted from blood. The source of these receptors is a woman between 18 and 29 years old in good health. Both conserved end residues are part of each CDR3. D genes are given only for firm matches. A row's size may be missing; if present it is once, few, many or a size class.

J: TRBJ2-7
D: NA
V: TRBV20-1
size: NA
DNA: TGCAGTGTAGGTAGGACCTACGAGCAGTACTTC
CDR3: CSVGRTYEQYF

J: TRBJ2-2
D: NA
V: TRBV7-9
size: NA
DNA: TGTGCCAGCGAGGGGGGAGTGGCGATCGGGGAGCTGTTTTTT
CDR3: CASEGGVAIGELFF

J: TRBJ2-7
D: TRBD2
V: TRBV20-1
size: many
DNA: TGCAGTGCTAGTCTGCCTAGCGGGACGTACGAGCAGTACTTC
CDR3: CSASLPSGTYEQYF

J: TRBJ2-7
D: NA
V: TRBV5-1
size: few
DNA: TGCGCCAGCAGCTGGGGGACCGTAGGCTCCTACGAGCAGTACTTC
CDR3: CASSWGTVGSYEQYF

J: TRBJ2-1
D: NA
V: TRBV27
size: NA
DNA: TGTGCCAGCAGTAATAGACAGGGGCTTCGGGAGGATGAGCAGTTCTTC
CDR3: CASSNRQGLREDEQFF

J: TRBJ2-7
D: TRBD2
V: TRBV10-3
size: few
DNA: TGTGCCATCAGTTCTAGCGGGAGGGCCTCCGAGCAGTACTTC
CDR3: CAISSSGRASEQYF

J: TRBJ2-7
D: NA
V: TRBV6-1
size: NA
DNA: TGTGCCAGCAGCCTGCGGGGGCATCGGGGTACGGGCGAGCAGTACTTC
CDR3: CASSLRGHRGTGEQYF

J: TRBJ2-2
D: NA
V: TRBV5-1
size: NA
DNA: TGCGCCAGCAGCGTCGGGACATTAGGGACCGGGGAGTTGTTTTTT
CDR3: CASSVGTLGTGELFF

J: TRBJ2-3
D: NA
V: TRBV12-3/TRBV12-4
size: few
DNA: TGTGCCAGCAGTCGACTTAGACATACGCAGTATTTT
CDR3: CASSRLRHTQYF

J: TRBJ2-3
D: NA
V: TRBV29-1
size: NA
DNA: TGCAGCGCTGTAGACTGGGCAGATACGCAGTATTTT
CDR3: CSAVDWADTQYF

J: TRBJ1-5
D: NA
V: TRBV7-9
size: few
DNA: TGTGCCAGCAGCTCTCAATATAATCAGCCCCAGCATTTT
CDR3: CASSSQYNQPQHF

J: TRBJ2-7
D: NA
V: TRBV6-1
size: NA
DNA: TGTGCCAGCGCGACTCCCAAAAGTTACGAGCAGTACTTC
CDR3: CASATPKSYEQYF

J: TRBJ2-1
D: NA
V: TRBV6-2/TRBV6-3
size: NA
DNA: TGTGCCAGCAGAGGCGGGACCACCTACAATGAGCAGTTCTTC
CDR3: CASRGGTTYNEQFF

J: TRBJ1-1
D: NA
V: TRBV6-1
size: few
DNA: TGTGCCAGCAGTCTATCAGGTTTCGCTGAAGCTTTCTTT
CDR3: CASSLSGFAEAFF

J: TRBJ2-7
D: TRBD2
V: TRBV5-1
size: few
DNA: TGCGCCAGCAGCGGAATAGCGGGATCCTACGAGCAGTACTTC
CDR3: CASSGIAGSYEQYF

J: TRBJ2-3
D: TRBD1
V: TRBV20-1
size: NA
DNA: TGCAGTGCCCACAGGGGCGCAGATACGCAGTATTTT
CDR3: CSAHRGADTQYF

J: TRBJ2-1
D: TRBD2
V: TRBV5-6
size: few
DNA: TGTGCCAGCAGACTCCTAGCGGGTCCCTACAATGAGCAGTTCTTC
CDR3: CASRLLAGPYNEQFF

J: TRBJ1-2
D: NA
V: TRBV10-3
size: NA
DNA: TGTGCCATCAGTGTCGACGGAGACTATGGCTACACCTTC
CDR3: CAISVDGDYGYTF

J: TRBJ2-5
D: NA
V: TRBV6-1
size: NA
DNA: TGTGCCAGCACACTCTCGGGGACCCAGTACTTC
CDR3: CASTLSGTQYF

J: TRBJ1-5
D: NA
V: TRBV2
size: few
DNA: TGTGCCAGCAGCCCCGGGACACCTAATCAGCCCCAGCATTTT
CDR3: CASSPGTPNQPQHF

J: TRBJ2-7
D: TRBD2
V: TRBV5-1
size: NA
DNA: TGCGCCAGCACCCCGGGACTAGTTTTGGGCGCCGAGCAGTACTTC
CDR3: CASTPGLVLGAEQYF

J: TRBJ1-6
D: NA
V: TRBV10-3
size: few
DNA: TGTGCCATCAGTGAGTCGAGGGGGTCACCCCTCCACTTT
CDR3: CAISESRGSPLHF

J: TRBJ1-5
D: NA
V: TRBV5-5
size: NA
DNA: TGTGCCAGCAGTTTCTCGGGGCTAAACAATCAGCCCCAGCATTTT
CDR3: CASSFSGLNNQPQHF

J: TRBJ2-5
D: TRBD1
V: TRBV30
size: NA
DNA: TGTGCCTGGAGCGAGGACAGGGTAGAGACCCAGTACTTC
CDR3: CAWSEDRVETQYF

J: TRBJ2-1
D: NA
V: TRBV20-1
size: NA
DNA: TGCAGTGCTAGCGGGGGCCGTAATGAGCAGTTCTTC
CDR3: CSASGGRNEQFF

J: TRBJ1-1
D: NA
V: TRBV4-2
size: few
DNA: TGTGCCAGCAGCCCAGGGACGGCGGAGACTGAAGCTTTCTTT
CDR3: CASSPGTAETEAFF

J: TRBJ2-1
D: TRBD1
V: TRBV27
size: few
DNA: TGTGCCAGCAGTTCATGGGACAGCCATGAGCAGTTCTTC
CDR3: CASSSWDSHEQFF

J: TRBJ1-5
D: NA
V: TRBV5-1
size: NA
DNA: TGCGCCAGCAGCCTGGACAGCCATCAGCCCCAGCATTTT
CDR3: CASSLDSHQPQHF

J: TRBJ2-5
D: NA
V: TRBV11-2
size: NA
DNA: TGTGCCAGCAGTCGACGCAGGGGCCAAGAGACCCAGTACTTC
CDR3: CASSRRRGQETQYF

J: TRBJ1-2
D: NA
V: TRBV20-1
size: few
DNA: TGCAGTGCCAGCCGGGGGCGTTTCAACTATGGCTACACCTTC
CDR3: CSASRGRFNYGYTF

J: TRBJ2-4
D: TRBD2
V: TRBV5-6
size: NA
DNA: TGTGCCAGCAGCTTGGGACTAGCGGAGCCCTATGACTTC
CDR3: CASSLGLAEPYDF

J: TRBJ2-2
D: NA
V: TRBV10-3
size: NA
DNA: TGTGCCATCAGACGGGACAACACCGGGGAGCTGTTTTTT
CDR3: CAIRRDNTGELFF

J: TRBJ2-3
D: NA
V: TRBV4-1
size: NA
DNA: TGCGCCAGCAGCCAGCAACGAGACCCCAGCACAGATACGCAGTATTTT
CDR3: CASSQQRDPSTDTQYF

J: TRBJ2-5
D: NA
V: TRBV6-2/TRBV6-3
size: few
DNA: TGTGCCAGCAGTCGACCCATCCGAGGAGAGACCCAGTACTTC
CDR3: CASSRPIRGETQYF

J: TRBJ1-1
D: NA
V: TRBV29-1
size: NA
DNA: TGCAGCGTGGCAACAGGAGACACTGAAGCTTTCTTT
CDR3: CSVATGDTEAFF

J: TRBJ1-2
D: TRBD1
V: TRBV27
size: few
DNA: TGTGCCAGCAGTCCAGGACAGGGGGCTAACTATGGCTACACCTTC
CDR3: CASSPGQGANYGYTF

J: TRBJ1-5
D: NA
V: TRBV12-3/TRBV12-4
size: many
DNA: TGTGCCAGCAGTTCGATGGATCAGCCCCAGCATTTT
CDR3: CASSSMDQPQHF

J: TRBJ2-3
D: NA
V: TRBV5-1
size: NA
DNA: TGCGCCAGCAGTTCAAACAGGGCTGCCCAGTATTTT
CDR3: CASSSNRAAQYF

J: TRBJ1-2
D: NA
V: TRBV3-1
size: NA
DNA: TGTGCCAGCAGCCATGAGGGTCCATCCTATGGCTACACCTTC
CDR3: CASSHEGPSYGYTF

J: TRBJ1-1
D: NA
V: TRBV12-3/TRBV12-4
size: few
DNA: TGTGCCAGCAGGGGCCTTCTCCAGGGGAGAGCTTTCTTT
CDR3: CASRGLLQGRAFF

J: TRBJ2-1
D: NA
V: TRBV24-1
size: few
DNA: TGTGCCACCAGTGTTAGGGCTACCCTCAATGAGCAGTTCTTC
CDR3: CATSVRATLNEQFF

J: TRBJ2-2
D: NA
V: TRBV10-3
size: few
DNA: TGTGCCATCAGTGGAATGGCACGAGACCAGAACACCGGGGAGCTGTTTTTT
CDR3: CAISGMARDQNTGELFF

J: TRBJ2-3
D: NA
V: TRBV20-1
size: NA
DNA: TGCAGTGCCCTGTGGCTGAGCACAGATACGCAGTATTTT
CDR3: CSALWLSTDTQYF

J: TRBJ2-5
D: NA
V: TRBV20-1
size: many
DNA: TGCAGTGCTAGAGTCCTAGGACTAATGGGGGAGACCCAGTACTTC
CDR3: CSARVLGLMGETQYF

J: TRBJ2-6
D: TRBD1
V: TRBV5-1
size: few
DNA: TGCGCCAGCAGCTTGACGACAGGGAGCTCTGGGGCCAACGTCCTGACTTTC
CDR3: CASSLTTGSSGANVLTF

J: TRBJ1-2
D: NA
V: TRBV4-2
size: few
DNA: TGTGCCAGCAGCCAAGATGTTAGGTCTGGCTACACCTTC
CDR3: CASSQDVRSGYTF